The 8 T cell receptor beta chains below come from one sample, sequenced in a study of CD8 T cells in Susac syndrome (dated by TCRdb to the late 2010s). Library preparation employed the immunoSEQ multiplex PCR assay. RNA was extracted with the RNeasy kit and roughly 0.45 to 1 ug was reverse transcribed using random hexamers. The raw public reads went through TCRdb reprocessing: fastp at Q25, MiXCR clone calling, in-frame beta chains kept. Each CDR3 protein gets just one entry, which takes the most common genes and DNA from the rows behind it. Within this sample are 150,000 to 200,000 distinct CDR3 sequences, with approximately 90% of them counted one time only. The top ten constitute roughly 0.08% of the sample. The sample was CD4+ T cells from PBMCs. These receptor sequences come from a human donor in good health.

The chain links TRBV29-1 to TRBJ1-1; D is ambiguous. CDR1 is SQVTM, CDR2 ANQGSEA, per germline. V was pared by 7 bases and J by 5 bases, with 17 bases between. CDR3 size: 13 residues. In nucleotides, the CDR3 is TGCAGCGCTAAGGACGGGCGGGGAACTGAAGCTTTCTTT. Its protein is CSAKDGRGTEAFF.

V gene TRBV7-2 combines with J gene TRBJ1-3; D perhaps matches TRBD1 (6 bases). Trimming cost V 5 bases and J 2 bases, with 16 bases left between them. CDR1 SGHTA and CDR2 FQGNSA come from the germline V gene. The CDR3 loop spans 16 amino acids. CDR3 nucleotide sequence: TGTGCCAGCAGCGGCCACAGGGATAGGACTGGAAACACCATATATTTT. The encoded protein is CASSGHRDRTGNTIYF.

The genes are TRBV20-1 and TRBJ2-7; tentatively, D is TRBD2 (5 bases). From germline, CDR1 is DFQATT and CDR2 SNEGSKA (reference sequence). With 5 bases removed from V and 0 bases from J, the gap between germline ends came to 14 bases. This CDR3 comprises 14 residues. The DNA for the CDR3 is TGCAGTGCTCCCCGGACTGGGAGCTCCTACGAGCAGTACTTC. Amino acid sequence: CSAPRTGSSYEQYF.

This clonotype was counted only a few times. Relative to the germline gene, one junction end is altered; a read error may explain this. The CDR3 protein is CASSQDRNTEAFF. In nucleotides, the CDR3 is TGCGCCAGCAGCCAAGACAGGAACACTGAAGCTTTCTTT. The genes are TRBV14 and TRBJ1-1; perhaps TRBD1 as D (5 bases). The length of the CDR3 is 13 residues. Germline values: CDR1 SGHDN, CDR2 FVKESK. The entire variable domain, with the rest obtained from reference TRBV14 and TRBJ1-1, is as follows: EAGVTQFPSHSVIEKGQTVTLRCDPISGHDNLYWYRRVMGKEIKFLLHFVKESKQDESGMPNNRFLAERTGGTYSTLKVQPAELEDSGVYFCASSQDRNTEAFFGQGTRLTVV.

The chain combines TRBV7-2 with TRBJ1-1; D remains unclear. Trimming stripped 4 bases from V and 1 base from J, with 22 bases between. Looked up from germline, CDR1 is SGHTA and CDR2 is FQGNSA. This CDR3 contains 18 residues. DNA for the CDR3: TGTGCCAGCAGCTGGACCCGGGGTCGCACCGTGCCGAACACTGAAGCTTTCTTT. It yields the protein CASSWTRGRTVPNTEAFF. The entire variable domain, with the rest obtained from reference TRBV7-2 and TRBJ1-1, is as follows: GAGVSQSPSNKVTEKGKDVELRCDPISGHTALYWYRQSLGQGLEFLIYFQGNSAPDKSGLPSDRFSAERTGGSVSTLTIQRTQQEDSAVYLCASSWTRGRTVPNTEAFFGQGTRLTVV.

In this sample, this clonotype turned up once. This chain uses TRBV7-3 with TRBJ2-1; D uncertain. The CDR3 runs 14 residues. V dropped 5 bases and J dropped 0 bases, with 8 bases sitting between them. Germline assignment: CDR1 SGHTA and CDR2 FQGTGA. The CDR3 region has the DNA TGTGCCAGCAGCCCAGCCAGCTCCTACAATGAGCAGTTCTTC. Its protein product is CASSPASSYNEQFF.

The chain links TRBV9 to TRBJ1-6; D not certain. This CDR3 spans 13 amino acids. Germline-derived CDR1 and CDR2 are SGDLS and YYNGEE. V gave up 3 bases and J gave up 7 bases, with 8 bases separating them. The CDR3 nucleotides are TGTGCCAGCAGCGATGGAGGGAATTCACCCCTCCACTTT. Amino acids: CASSDGGNSPLHF.

The chain combines TRBV28 with TRBJ2-3; D possibly corresponds to TRBD1 (5 bases). This CDR3 comprises 17 residues. Germline CDR1 is MDHEN and CDR2 is SYDVKM. Trimming cost V 6 bases and J 4 bases, with 23 bases left between them. DNA for the CDR3: TGTGCCAGCAGCACACAGGTCCGGCGGAGAAGAGCAGATACGCAGTATTTT. This codes for CASSTQVRRRRADTQYF.